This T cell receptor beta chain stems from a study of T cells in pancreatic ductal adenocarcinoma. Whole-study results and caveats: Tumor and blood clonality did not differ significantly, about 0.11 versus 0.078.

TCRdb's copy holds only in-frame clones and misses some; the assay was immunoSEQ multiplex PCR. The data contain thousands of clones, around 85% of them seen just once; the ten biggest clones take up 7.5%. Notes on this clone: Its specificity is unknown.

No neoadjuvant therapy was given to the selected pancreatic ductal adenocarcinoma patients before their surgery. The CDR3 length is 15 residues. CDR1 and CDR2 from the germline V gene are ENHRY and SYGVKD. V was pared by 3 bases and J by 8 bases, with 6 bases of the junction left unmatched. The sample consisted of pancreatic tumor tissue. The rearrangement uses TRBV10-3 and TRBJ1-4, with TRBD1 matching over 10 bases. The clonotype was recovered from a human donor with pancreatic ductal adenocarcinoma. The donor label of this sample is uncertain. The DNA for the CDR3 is TGTGCCATCAGTGATGAGGACAGGGGGAGAGAAAAACTGTTTTTT. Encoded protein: CAISDEDRGREKLFF.